One and the same sample provided the 10 T cell receptor beta chains below, sequenced in a study of monozygotic twins with inflammatory bowel disease. TCRdb reanalyzed the 5' RACE reads and collapses them to one entry per CDR3 protein, without DNA. Its table lists some 440,000 distinct CDR3 sequences. Sequencing was performed on blood. These receptors all stem from a human donor with ulcerative colitis or Crohn's disease, or a healthy co-twin of an affected twin (not recorded which).

CDR3 protein: CSASSTIYQETQYF. The chain joins TRBV20-1 to TRBJ2-5; as DNA is missing, the TRBD2 call by TCRdb cannot be tested. The CDR3 has 14 amino acids. The germline V gene has CDR1 DFQATT and CDR2 SNEGSKA (reference sequence).

The chain uses TRBV5-5 and TRBJ1-1; TCRdb calls TRBD1, which cannot be checked without DNA. Germline V CDR1 and CDR2: SGHKS, YYEKEE (reference sequence). The CDR3 length is 15 residues. The CDR3 reads CASSGLPPLETEAFF. The whole variable domain, filled in from reference TRBV5-5 and TRBJ1-1, reads DAGVTQSPTHLIKTRGQQVTLRCSPISGHKSVSWYQQVLGQGPQFIFQYYEKEERGRGNFPDRFSARQFPNYSSELNVNALLLGDSALYLCASSGLPPLETEAFFGQGTRLTVV.

The rearrangement joins TRBV2 to TRBJ2-7; checking the TCRdb D call of TRBD2 is not possible without DNA. This CDR3 is built from 14 residues. Germline-derived CDR1 and CDR2 are SNHLY and FYNNEI. The chain's CDR3 is CASSERAGAYEQYF.

J is TRBJ1-2 and V is TRBV2; TCRdb names TRBD1, which stays unverified in the absence of DNA. The CDR3 runs to 16 residues. Looked up from germline, CDR1 is SNHLY and CDR2 is FYNNEI. CDR3 sequence reads: CASSESRDRGSHGYTF. The full variable domain, rest sourced from reference TRBV2 and TRBJ1-2, is EPEVTQTPSHQVTQMGQEVILRCVPISNHLYFYWYRQILGQKVEFLVSFYNNEISEKSEIFDDQFSVERPDGSNFTLKIRSTKLEDSAMYFCASSESRDRGSHGYTFGSGTRLTVV.

The chain carries TRBV28 and TRBJ2-1; the TCRdb call, TRBD2, lacks DNA for checking. Germline lookup yields CDR1 MDHEN and CDR2 SYDVKM. The CDR3 consists of 15 residues. This CDR3 is CASSLSRLGGNEQFF.

The chain has TRBV7-3 and TRBJ2-5; the D call of TRBD2 rests on TCRdb alone, since no DNA is present to check it. The CDR3 runs 15 residues. Germline-derived CDR1 and CDR2 are SGHTA and FQGTGA. The CDR3 sequence: CASSLSGGNGETQYF. The full variable domain, with the rest looked up from reference TRBV7-3 and TRBJ2-5, is GAGVSQTPSNKVTEKGKYVELRCDPISGHTALYWYRQSLGQGPEFLIYFQGTGAADDSGLPNDRFFAVRPEGSVSTLKIQRTERGDSAVYLCASSLSGGNGETQYFGPGTRLLVL.

J is TRBJ2-2 and V is TRBV12-3 or TRBV12-4. The CDR3 runs to 12 residues. Here the CDR3 reads CASSLGPGKLFF.

V usage is TRBV5-5 and J usage is TRBJ1-3. CDR1 is SGHKS, CDR2 YYEKEE, per germline (reference sequence). The length of the CDR3 is 16 residues. The CDR3 protein is CASSLERLSSGNTIYF.

The J gene is TRBJ2-3, the V gene TRBV6-1; TCRdb designates TRBD1, a call that cannot be tested without DNA. The germline CDR1 and CDR2 sequences are MNHNS and SASEGT. The CDR3 length is 16 residues. The CDR3 loop is CASSDTGGVRTDTQYF.

This chain uses TRBV29-1 with TRBJ1-2. Per germline, CDR1 SQVTM and CDR2 ANQGSEA. The length of the CDR3 is 11 residues. CDR3 amino acids: CSVEEADGYTF. Full variable domain (outside the CDR3, taken from reference TRBV29-1 and TRBJ1-2): SAVISQKPSRDICQRGTSLTIQCQVDSQVTMMFWYRQQPGQSLTLIATANQGSEATYESGFVIDKFPISRPNLTFSTLTVSNMSPEDSSIYLCSVEEADGYTFGSGTRLTVV.